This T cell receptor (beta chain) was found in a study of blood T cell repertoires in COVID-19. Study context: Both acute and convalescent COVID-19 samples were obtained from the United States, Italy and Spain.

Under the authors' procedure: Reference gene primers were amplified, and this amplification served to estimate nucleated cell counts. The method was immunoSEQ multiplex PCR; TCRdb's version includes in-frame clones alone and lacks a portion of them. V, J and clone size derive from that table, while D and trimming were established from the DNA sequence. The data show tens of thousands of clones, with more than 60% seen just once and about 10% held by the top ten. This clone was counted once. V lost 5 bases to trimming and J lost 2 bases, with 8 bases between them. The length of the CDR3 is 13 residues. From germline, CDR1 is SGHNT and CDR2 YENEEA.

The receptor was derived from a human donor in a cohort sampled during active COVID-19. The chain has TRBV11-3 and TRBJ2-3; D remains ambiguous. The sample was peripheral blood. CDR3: CASSPGDTDTQYF. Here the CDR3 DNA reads TGTGCCAGCAGCCCTGGAGACACAGATACGCAGTATTTT.